These 31 T cell receptor beta chains share one sample of origin, sequenced in a study of shared clonotypes between healthy human individuals. Some clones are missing from TCRdb's copy, which holds only in-frame ones; the method was immunoSEQ multiplex PCR. The sample carries about 1.1 million clones, 70% to 85% recorded once. Source material: memory CD4+ T cells from PBMCs. Noted subset: CD45RA-negative fraction. The receptors here all came from a man aged 18 to 30 in good health. Some clones in this sample may be carry-over from other donors' samples.

The V gene is TRBV27, the J gene TRBJ1-4; 9 bases map to TRBD1. The CDR3 spans 15 residues. Germline assignment: CDR1 MNHEY and CDR2 SMNVEV (reference sequence). Unmatched junction bases numbered 8, after V lost 6 bases and J lost 6 bases. The chain's CDR3 is CASSTQGARDEKLFF. CDR3 bases: TGTGCCAGCAGCACACAGGGGGCTCGTGATGAAAAACTGTTTTTT. Based on the CDR3 plus reference TRBV27 and TRBJ1-4, the full variable domain is EAQVTQNPRYLITVTGKKLTVTCSQNMNHEYMSWYRQDPGLGLRQIYYSMNVEVTDKGDVPEGYKVSRKEKRNFPLILESPSPNQTSLYFCASSTQGARDEKLFFGSGTQLSVL.

The chain employs TRBV6-5 and TRBJ2-7; 8 nucleotides align to TRBD1. Looked up from germline, CDR1 is MNHEY and CDR2 is SVGAGI. The CDR3 runs to 14 residues. V dropped 8 bases and J dropped 2; count of bases not matched to a gene: 8. Written as DNA, the CDR3 is TGTGCCAGCGCCAGGGGGCAGGGCGCCTACGAGCAGTACTTC. Protein: CASARGQGAYEQYF.

This clone was seen many times. The J gene is TRBJ2-7, the V gene TRBV27; possibly TRBD2 for D (5 bases). The CDR3 has 14 residues. Germline-derived CDR1 and CDR2 are MNHEY and SMNVEV (reference sequence). V gave up 4 bases and J gave up 0 bases, with 10 bases separating them. CDR3 nucleotides: TGTGCCAGCAGTTCCCTCGGGATCTCCTACGAGCAGTACTTC. It yields the protein CASSSLGISYEQYF.

The V gene is TRBV6-6, the J gene TRBJ1-2; TRBD1 aligns across 7 bases. This CDR3 spans 14 amino acids. Germline CDR1 reads MNHNY; CDR2 reads SVGAGI (reference sequence). J was trimmed by 4 bases and V by 4 bases; bases with no gene match: 6. The CDR3 region has the DNA TGTGCCAGCAGTTTCGACAGGGCTCGCTATGGCTACACCTTC. Amino acid sequence: CASSFDRARYGYTF.

In its sample, this clone was seen many times. The chain is built from TRBV19 and TRBJ1-2; D remains unclear. From germline, CDR1 is LNHDA and CDR2 SQIVND (reference sequence). The CDR3 is 12 residues long. V was pared by 3 bases and J by 5 bases, with 7 bases between. DNA for the CDR3: TGTGCCAGTAGTATGGGGATATATGGCTACACCTTC. Protein: CASSMGIYGYTF.

The rearrangement links TRBV7-3 to TRBJ2-5; weak D call: TRBD2 (6 bases). Germline assignment: CDR1 SGHTA and CDR2 FQGTGA. CDR3 size: 14 residues. Deletions cut 1 base from V and 1 base from J, with 7 bases between. The CDR3 is CASSLMGGQETQYF. The CDR3 nucleotides read TGTGCCAGCAGCTTAATGGGGGGCCAAGAGACCCAGTACTTC.

This clone occurred a few times. The rearrangement joins TRBV19 to TRBJ2-3; TRBD2 matches at 7 bases. Germline lookup yields CDR1 LNHDA and CDR2 SQIVND (reference sequence). The J segment lost 8 bases and the V segment lost 4 bases, leaving 15 bases of the junction unmatched. The CDR3 contains 16 residues. The CDR3 coding sequence is TGTGCCAGTAGTACCCTCTCAGCGGGAAGTACGAGTACGCAGTATTTT. Translating it yields CASSTLSAGSTSTQYF.

This chain links TRBV30 with TRBJ2-3; the D call may be TRBD1 or TRBD2 (5 bases each). Germline loops: CDR1 GTSNPN, CDR2 SVGIG (reference sequence). This CDR3 contains 14 residues. Trimming took off 8 bases at V and 2 bases at J, with 17 bases between the two ends. The CDR3 coding sequence is TGTGCCCGGGACCGGGGCCAAACCACAGATACGCAGTATTTT. Translation: CARDRGQTTDTQYF.

The chain carries TRBV6-1 and TRBJ2-7; 8 positions agree with TRBD2. Germline loops: CDR1 MNHNS, CDR2 SASEGT. The CDR3 length is 13 residues. Germline trimming cut 10 bases from V and 2 bases from J; bases unmatched to any gene: 7. The CDR3 reads CATRTSGAYEQYF. The CDR3 coding sequence is TGTGCCACCAGAACTAGCGGTGCCTACGAGCAGTACTTC.

Notes on this clone: A read error is possible here, since a much larger clone lies one base away. The chain is built from TRBV28 and TRBJ1-5, with D maybe TRBD1 (6 bases). Per the germline V gene, CDR1 is MDHEN and CDR2 is SYDVKM. Trimming removed 6 bases at V and 3 bases at J, with 9 bases between. The CDR3 loop spans 13 amino acids. CDR3 loop: CASSPGVNQPQHF. The CDR3 DNA follows: TGTGCCAGCAGCCCAGGGGTCAATCAGCCCCAGCATTTT. Supplemented by reference TRBV28 and TRBJ1-5, the full variable domain reads DVKVTQSSRYLVKRTGEKVFLECVQDMDHENMFWYRQDPGLGLRLIYFSYDVKMKEKGDIPEGYSVSREKKERFSLILESASTNQTSMYLCASSPGVNQPQHFGDGTRLSIL.

The chain employs TRBV2 and TRBJ1-4, with a tentative D call TRBD1 (5 bases). Germline V gives CDR1 SNHLY, CDR2 FYNNEI. V shed 0 bases and J shed 6 bases, with 11 bases lying between them. CDR3 size: 15 residues. For the CDR3, the DNA is TGTGCCAGCAGTGAAGCGCAGGGATATTATGAAAAACTGTTTTTT. Translating gives CASSEAQGYYEKLFF.

In regard to this clone: This may stem from a read error, because a much larger clone lies one nucleotide away. Other DNA sequences in the same sample also yield this CDR3. The rearrangement uses TRBV7-3 and TRBJ2-5; 8 bases are a match to TRBD1. The V and J ends lost 5 bases and 5 bases, in that order; junction bases with no gene match: 4. The CDR3 contains 13 residues. CDR1 SGHTA and CDR2 FQGTGA come from the germline V gene. For the CDR3, the DNA is TGTGCCAGCAGCCGGGGACAGGCGGAGACCCAGTACTTC. This translates into CASSRGQAETQYF. Supplemented by reference TRBV7-3 and TRBJ2-5, the full variable domain reads GAGVSQTPSNKVTEKGKYVELRCDPISGHTALYWYRQSLGQGPEFLIYFQGTGAADDSGLPNDRFFAVRPEGSVSTLKIQRTERGDSAVYLCASSRGQAETQYFGPGTRLLVL.

This chain joins TRBV7-2 and TRBJ2-7; a possible D gene is TRBD2 (6 bases). The CDR3 runs to 14 residues. Trimming shortened V by 1 base and J by 6 bases, and 13 bases separated the two germline ends. CDR1 is SGHTA, CDR2 FQGNSA, per germline. CDR3 coding DNA: TGTGCCAGCAGCTTAGGTGGGGGGATGGGCGAGCAGTACTTC. Translating it yields CASSLGGGMGEQYF.

The table lists this clone with a few counts. CDR3 coding DNA: TGTGCCAGCAGGGAAGGAGGGAACAGGGGCAATCAGCCCCAGCATTTT. Residues: CASREGGNRGNQPQHF. The V call is TRBV5-5, the J call TRBJ1-5; D possibly corresponds to TRBD1 (6 bases). The V gene's germline CDR1 is SGHKS and CDR2 YYEKEE (reference sequence). This CDR3 contains 16 residues. Trimming took 5 bases from V and 2 from J, leaving 17 bases between them.

CDR3 DNA sequence: TGTGCCAGCAGCCCCAGGAAAGGGCAGGGAGGAGAAGAGACCCAGTACTTC. Its protein product is CASSPRKGQGGEETQYF. The genes are TRBV5-5 and TRBJ2-5; TRBD2 might be the D (6 bases). Germline V gene lookup returns CDR1 SGHKS and CDR2 YYEKEE (reference sequence). V was shortened by 4 bases and J by 3 bases, with 22 bases between the two germline ends. This CDR3 comprises 17 residues.

The gene calls are TRBV6-6 and TRBJ2-7, with 8 bases that match TRBD1. Germline trimming cut 5 bases from V and 6 bases from J; bases unmatched to any gene: 0. Germline CDR1 is MNHNY and CDR2 is SVGAGI (reference sequence). The CDR3 sequence is 11 residues long. The CDR3: CASSTGGEQYF. Here the CDR3 DNA reads TGTGCCAGCAGTACAGGGGGCGAGCAGTACTTC.

V gene TRBV2 combines with J gene TRBJ2-2, with 11 bases that match TRBD2. The germline CDR1 and CDR2 sequences are SNHLY and FYNNEI. The CDR3 length is 15 residues. With 4 bases clipped from V and 4 bases from J, the junction kept 2 bases outside the gene matches. The CDR3: CASSAGLAGTGELFF. In nucleotides, the CDR3 is TGTGCCAGCAGTGCCGGACTAGCGGGCACCGGGGAGCTGTTTTTT. The entire variable domain, with the rest obtained from reference TRBV2 and TRBJ2-2, is as follows: EPEVTQTPSHQVTQMGQEVILRCVPISNHLYFYWYRQILGQKVEFLVSFYNNEISEKSEIFDDQFSVERPDGSNFTLKIRSTKLEDSAMYFCASSAGLAGTGELFFGEGSRLTVL.

This clone came up once. A far larger clone lies a single base away; this is likely a read error. Other DNA sequences from this sample encode an identical CDR3 as well. The CDR3 region has the DNA TGTGCCAGCAGTATAGGTCTGGGTGAGCAGTTCTTC. Its translation: CASSIGLGEQFF. This rearrangement joins TRBV27 to TRBJ2-1; D call uncertain. Germline CDR1 MNHEY, CDR2 SMNVEV (reference sequence). The CDR3 is made up of 12 amino acids. V was pared by 5 bases and J by 9 bases, with 11 bases between.

The chain employs TRBV2 and TRBJ1-3; D gene ambiguous. Per germline, CDR1 SNHLY and CDR2 FYNNEI. This CDR3 has 18 residues. V shed 1 base and J shed 0 bases, with 16 bases lying between them. CDR3: CASSEGLIRAPSGNTIYF. In DNA form, the CDR3 reads TGTGCCAGCAGTGAAGGTCTCATTCGGGCCCCCTCTGGAAACACCATATATTTT.

V usage is TRBV4-1 and J usage is TRBJ2-3; 9 nucleotides line up with TRBD2. Germline-derived CDR1 and CDR2 are MGHRA and YSYEKL. The CDR3 runs 16 residues. With V trimmed by 4 bases and J by 3 bases, 8 bases remained unmatched. The CDR3 reads CASSLGGGRGTDTQYF. DNA for the CDR3: TGCGCCAGCAGCCTTGGGGGCGGGAGGGGGACAGATACGCAGTATTTT.

V is TRBV7-6 and J is TRBJ2-2; 8 nucleotides agree with TRBD1. From germline, CDR1 is SGHVS and CDR2 FNYEAQ. This CDR3 spans 16 amino acids. The J segment lost 2 bases and the V segment lost 5 bases, leaving 7 bases of the junction unmatched. As DNA, the CDR3 is TGTGCCAGCAGCCAAAACAGGGGGAGTAACACCGGGGAGCTGTTTTTT. Residues: CASSQNRGSNTGELFF.

The V and J genes are TRBV14 and TRBJ2-1; 9 bases fit TRBD2. The CDR3 totals 17 residues. V trimming: 1 base; J trimming: 6 bases; junction bases outside the gene matches: 10. CDR1 and CDR2 (germline): SGHDN, FVKESK. The DNA for the CDR3 is TGTGCCAGCAGCCAAGCCCGCCGACTAGCGGATGGCAATGAGCAGTTCTTC. It encodes CASSQARRLADGNEQFF.

This clone has more than one count but fewer than ten. The CDR3 loop is CASSSIRGGEQFF. The CDR3 nucleotides are TGTGCCAGCAGCTCGATCCGGGGCGGTGAGCAGTTCTTC. This chain links TRBV5-6 with TRBJ2-1; D is possibly TRBD1 or TRBD2 (5 bases each). The CDR3 loop spans 13 amino acids. Germline lookup yields CDR1 SGHDT and CDR2 YYEEEE. V gave up 3 bases and J gave up 9 bases, with 13 bases separating them. Variable domain in full (rest from reference TRBV5-6 and TRBJ2-1): DAGVTQSPTHLIKTRGQQVTLRCSPKSGHDTVSWYQQALGQGPQFIFQYYEEEERQRGNFPDRFSGHQFPNYSSELNVNALLLGDSALYLCASSSIRGGEQFFGPGTRLTVL.

V usage is TRBV4-1 and J usage is TRBJ1-1; unclear D gene. The length of the CDR3 is 15 residues. Germline V gene lookup returns CDR1 MGHRA and CDR2 YSYEKL. The V end lost 3 bases, the J end lost 0 bases, and 11 bases lay between the germline ends. CDR3 DNA: TGCGCCAGCAGCCAGTGGGGTGGGCTGAACACTGAAGCTTTCTTT. This gives the protein CASSQWGGLNTEAFF.

The J gene is TRBJ2-7, the V gene TRBV28, with 12 nucleotides matching TRBD1. The V gene end was trimmed by 7 bases and the J gene end by 7 bases; junction bases not matched to a gene: 14. Germline CDR1 and CDR2: MDHEN and SYDVKM. The CDR3 covers 16 residues. The CDR3 is CASKGQGANMGREQYF. CDR3 DNA sequence: TGTGCCAGCAAGGGACAGGGGGCGAATATGGGGAGGGAGCAGTACTTC.

The chain carries TRBV28 and TRBJ1-5, with 7 bases that match TRBD1. Germline loops: CDR1 MDHEN, CDR2 SYDVKM. This CDR3 comprises 15 residues. V trimming: 4 bases; J trimming: 4 bases; junction bases outside the gene matches: 7. The CDR3 region is CASSSNRGWNQPQHF. DNA of the CDR3: TGTGCCAGCAGTTCGAACAGGGGCTGGAATCAGCCCCAGCATTTT.

The sample holds a few counts of this clone. The V gene is TRBV15, the J gene TRBJ1-2; no firm D call. The CDR3 length is 14 residues. The germline V and J ends were trimmed by 0 bases and 7 bases, with 12 bases remaining between them. In germline, CDR1 is LNHNV, CDR2 YYDKDF (reference sequence). In DNA, the CDR3 is TGTGCCACCAGCAGAGAGGGGTCGAGAGGTGGCTACACCTTC. Amino acids: CATSREGSRGGYTF.

In this sample, this clone turned up many times. This same CDR3 is encoded by further DNA sequences in the sample. The chain combines TRBV29-1 with TRBJ1-1, with 11 bases lining up with TRBD1. J was trimmed by 4 bases and V by 3 bases; bases with no gene match: 7. CDR3 length equals 15 residues. The V gene's germline CDR1 is SQVTM and CDR2 ANQGSEA. The CDR3 bases are TGCAGCGTTGAGGGACCCGGGACAGGGGGCACTGAAGCTTTCTTT. This gives the protein CSVEGPGTGGTEAFF.

This clone was seen a handful of times. The chain couples TRBV18 to TRBJ2-7; no definite D call. The CDR3 covers 12 residues. V was clipped by 3 bases and J by 6 bases, with 9 bases between them. Germline assignment: CDR1 KGHSH and CDR2 LQKENI. The CDR3 protein is CASSPHLSEQYF. The CDR3 DNA sequence: TGTGCCAGCTCACCTCACCTCAGCGAGCAGTACTTC.

In this sample, this clone turned up a few times. The same CDR3 arises from other DNA sequences in this sample as well. V gene TRBV6-1 combines with J gene TRBJ2-5; D remains ambiguous. Germline CDR1 MNHNS, CDR2 SASEGT. V shed 2 bases and J shed 5 bases, with 6 bases lying between them. The length of the CDR3 is 12 residues. CDR3 nucleotides: TGTGCCAGCAGTGAAAGTAGGGAGACCCAGTACTTC. Encoded protein: CASSESRETQYF.

Only a few counts were recorded for this clone. The chain is built from TRBV28 and TRBJ2-7; either TRBD1 or TRBD2 may supply D (5 bases each). This CDR3 region has 15 residues. V was shortened by 4 bases and J by 2 bases, with 15 bases between the two germline ends. Germline values: CDR1 MDHEN, CDR2 SYDVKM. The CDR3 region has the DNA TGTGCCAGCAGTTCACCCGGGACGGATACCTACGAGCAGTACTTC. Translation: CASSSPGTDTYEQYF.